Below are 31 T cell receptor beta chains sequenced from a single sample in a study of blood T cell repertoires in COVID-19. Produced via immunoSEQ multiplex PCR; TCRdb's table is partial and in-frame only. The sample lists around 230,000 clones; around 78% were seen once. The specimen was peripheral blood. The receptors here all came from a woman in her seventies with active or convalescent COVID-19.

This clone turned up a few times. The rearrangement links TRBV29-1 to TRBJ1-1; D is undetermined. V was cut by 1 base and J by 6 bases, with 9 bases left in between. Germline V gives CDR1 SQVTM, CDR2 ANQGSEA. This CDR3 contains 12 residues. CDR3 DNA: TGCAGCGTTGAAGGGATGGGCCCTGAAGCTTTCTTT. It specifies CSVEGMGPEAFF.

V and J are TRBV3-1 (or the pseudogene TRBV3-2) and TRBJ1-4; 7 positions agree with TRBD1. The trim removed 3 bases at V and 5 bases at J, leaving 6 bases unmatched. The length of the CDR3 is 15 residues. In germline, CDR1 is LGHDT, CDR2 YNNKEL (reference sequence). The CDR3 DNA reads as TGTGCCAGCAGCCAGGTGGTAGGGGGCAATGAAAAACTGTTTTTT. This codes for CASSQVVGGNEKLFF.

The count of this clone is one. The chain joins TRBV7-2 to TRBJ2-7; perhaps TRBD1 as D (5 bases). Trimming removed 4 bases from V and 3 bases from J, with 13 bases in between. Germline assignment: CDR1 SGHTA and CDR2 FQGNSA. The length of the CDR3 is 14 residues. The CDR3 here is CASSSRDRFYEQYF. The CDR3 DNA is TGTGCCAGCAGCTCCCGCGACAGATTCTACGAGCAGTACTTC. Full variable domain (rest looked up from reference TRBV7-2 and TRBJ2-7): GAGVSQSPSNKVTEKGKDVELRCDPISGHTALYWYRQSLGQGLEFLIYFQGNSAPDKSGLPSDRFSAERTGGSVSTLTIQRTQQEDSAVYLCASSSRDRFYEQYFGPGTRLTVT.

This sequence joins TRBV25-1 and TRBJ1-1; no firm D call. Germline lookup yields CDR1 MGHDK and CDR2 SYGVNS. Trimming took 7 bases from V and 0 from J, leaving 6 bases between them. CDR3 size: 12 residues. The CDR3 nucleotides are TGTGCCAGCATCGGAGTGAACACTGAAGCTTTCTTT. Amino acids: CASIGVNTEAFF. Full variable domain (rest looked up from reference TRBV25-1 and TRBJ1-1): EADIYQTPRYLVIGTGKKITLECSQTMGHDKMYWYQQDPGMELHLIHYSYGVNSTEKGDLSSESTVSRIRTEHFPLTLESARPSHTSQYLCASIGVNTEAFFGQGTRLTVV.

The chain uses TRBV15 and TRBJ1-1; possible D gene TRBD1, 6 bases. The germline gives CDR1 LNHNV, CDR2 YYDKDF (reference sequence). This CDR3 spans 18 amino acids. V lost 0 bases and J 3 bases, leaving 20 bases between the germline ends. As DNA, the CDR3 is TGTGCCACCAGCAGAGACCGATTGGGAGGGGGGACGTACACTGAAGCTTTCTTT. Residues: CATSRDRLGGGTYTEAFF.

J is TRBJ1-5 and V is TRBV28, with TRBD1 matching 9 bases. This CDR3 comprises 15 residues. Trimming took 2 bases from V and 5 from J; bases not matched to a gene: 4. The germline gives CDR1 MDHEN, CDR2 SYDVKM. DNA for the CDR3: TGTGCCAGCAGTTTAGGACAGGGGAACCATCAGCCCCAGCATTTT. Protein product: CASSLGQGNHQPQHF.

The rearrangement joins TRBV7-9 to TRBJ2-1, with 7 bases aligning to TRBD1. The J segment lost 6 bases and the V segment lost 4 bases, leaving 6 bases of the junction unmatched. This CDR3 has 14 residues. Germline values: CDR1 SEHNR, CDR2 FQNEAQ (reference sequence). This chain's CDR3 is CASSSGTATNEQFF. The CDR3 nucleotides read TGTGCCAGCAGCTCAGGGACAGCTACCAATGAGCAGTTCTTC.

The chain carries TRBV5-1 and TRBJ2-5, with 11 positions matching TRBD2. The length of the CDR3 is 17 residues. From germline, CDR1 is SGHRS and CDR2 YFSETQ. V trimming: 6 bases; J trimming: 1 base; junction bases outside the gene matches: 11. The CDR3 reads CASNPTPGLAAQETQYF. CDR3 coding DNA: TGCGCCAGCAACCCTACCCCGGGACTAGCGGCCCAAGAGACCCAGTACTTC.

J is TRBJ1-1 and V is TRBV6-5; a possible D gene is TRBD1 (6 bases). V dropped 4 bases and J dropped 5 bases, with 20 bases sitting between them. From germline, CDR1 is MNHEY and CDR2 SVGAGI. The CDR3 sequence is 16 residues long. CDR3: CASSSQIQTGITEAFF. The CDR3 coding sequence is TGTGCCAGCAGTTCTCAAATTCAAACAGGGATTACTGAAGCTTTCTTT.

The chain employs TRBV5-4 and TRBJ1-2; TRBD1 agrees at 7 bases. The germline V gene has CDR1 SGHNT and CDR2 YYREEE (reference sequence). The CDR3 length is 13 residues. With 4 bases clipped from V and 5 bases from J, the junction kept 5 bases outside the gene matches. The CDR3 bases are TGTGCCAGCAGCCCGCGGGACAGTTATGGCTACACCTTC. Encoded protein: CASSPRDSYGYTF.

This chain links TRBV28 with TRBJ2-5, with D tentatively TRBD1 (5 bases). With 4 bases removed from V and 1 base from J, the gap between germline ends came to 10 bases. CDR3 length: 14 residues. Looked up from germline, CDR1 is MDHEN and CDR2 is SYDVKM. CDR3 nucleotide sequence: TGTGCCAGCAGTTCCCCCCAGGGCCAAGAGACCCAGTACTTC. This translates into CASSSPQGQETQYF.

The chain employs TRBV5-1 and TRBJ1-4, with D uncertain. The CDR3 spans 14 residues. The germline V and J ends were trimmed by 5 bases and 5 bases, with 13 bases remaining between them. In germline, CDR1 is SGHRS, CDR2 YFSETQ. The CDR3 region has the DNA TGCGCCAGCAGGACCCGGAGTGACAATGAAAAACTGTTTTTT. It specifies CASRTRSDNEKLFF.

This rearrangement joins TRBV6-6 to TRBJ1-6; 7 nucleotides align to TRBD1. The CDR3 has 14 residues. Trimming took 5 bases from V and 10 from J; bases not matched to a gene: 8. CDR1 MNHNY and CDR2 SVGAGI come from the germline V gene (reference sequence). Here the CDR3 reads CASSPGQIGSPLHF. The CDR3 DNA is TGTGCCAGCAGTCCGGGACAGATAGGCTCACCCCTCCACTTT.

CDR3: CASSPLTVNEKLFF. CDR3 sequence (DNA): TGTGCCAGCAGTCCCCTCACGGTTAACGAAAAACTGTTTTTT. This chain joins TRBV6-5 and TRBJ1-4, with D uncertain. The length of the CDR3 is 14 residues. Trimming removed 5 bases at V and 8 bases at J, with 15 bases between. Germline assignment: CDR1 MNHEY and CDR2 SVGAGI.

This rearrangement joins TRBV7-8 to TRBJ1-5, with 8 bases that match TRBD1. Germline V gene lookup returns CDR1 SGHVS and CDR2 FQNEAQ. This CDR3 region has 15 residues. The V and J ends lost 4 bases and 7 bases, in that order; junction bases with no gene match: 9. CDR3 protein: CASSSAGGWEQPQHF. CDR3 DNA sequence: TGTGCCAGCAGCTCCGCAGGGGGCTGGGAGCAGCCCCAGCATTTT.

This rearrangement joins TRBV4-2 to TRBJ1-1; D unresolved. The length of the CDR3 is 14 residues. Germline V gene lookup returns CDR1 LGHNA and CDR2 YNFKEQ. Trimming took off 4 bases at V and 1 base at J, with 10 bases between the two ends. The CDR3 loop is CASSPHDKNTEAFF. The CDR3 DNA reads TGTGCCAGCAGCCCACATGATAAGAACACTGAAGCTTTCTTT.

This clone appeared a few times. The genes are TRBV6-5 and TRBJ1-1, with D perhaps matching TRBD1 (6 bases). Germline V gene data show CDR1 as MNHEY and CDR2 as SVGAGI. The ends were cut back, 1 base at V and 6 bases at J, with 9 bases in the middle. This CDR3 comprises 13 residues. This chain's CDR3 is CASSYWRQAEAFF. The CDR3 DNA reads as TGTGCCAGCAGTTACTGGCGACAGGCTGAAGCTTTCTTT.

V is TRBV7-9 and J is TRBJ2-3, with D perhaps matching TRBD1 (5 bases). The CDR3 runs to 12 residues. V was cut by 6 bases and J by 5 bases, with 9 bases left in between. The V gene's germline CDR1 is SEHNR and CDR2 FQNEAQ (reference sequence). The chain's CDR3 is CASSSQGDTQYF. In DNA form, the CDR3 reads TGTGCCAGCAGTTCCCAGGGAGATACGCAGTATTTT.

The chain uses TRBV6-6 and TRBJ2-6; perhaps TRBD1 as D (6 bases). In germline, CDR1 is MNHNY, CDR2 SVGAGI (reference sequence). The CDR3 has 16 amino acids. Trimming shortened V by 2 bases and J by 2 bases, and 10 bases separated the two germline ends. In DNA, the CDR3 is TGTGCCAGCAGTTACCCTACAGGGACTGGGGCCAACGTCCTGACTTTC. Protein sequence: CASSYPTGTGANVLTF.

V gene TRBV7-9 combines with J gene TRBJ2-3, with D perhaps TRBD1 (7 bases). V dropped 3 bases and J dropped 4 bases, with 14 bases sitting between them. The CDR3 is made up of 15 amino acids. CDR1 is SEHNR and CDR2 is FQNEAQ in the germline V gene (reference sequence). Written as DNA, the CDR3 is TGTGCCAGCAGCTTGCGGGACAGCACACCAGATACGCAGTATTTT. Its protein is CASSLRDSTPDTQYF.

CDR3 in amino acids: CASSVSGGANEQFF. CDR3 nucleotide sequence: TGCGCCAGCAGCGTTAGCGGGGGGGCGAATGAGCAGTTCTTC. This chain connects TRBV5-1 to TRBJ2-1; 11 bases are a match to TRBD2. J lost 7 bases, V lost 4 bases, and 4 bases had no gene match. CDR3 length: 14 amino acids. CDR1 and CDR2 (germline): SGHRS, YFSETQ.

This chain links TRBV2 with TRBJ1-4; 10 nucleotides match TRBD1. The germline CDR1 and CDR2 sequences are SNHLY and FYNNEI. V lost 6 bases, J lost 7 bases, and 8 bases stayed unmatched. This CDR3 has 15 amino acids. The CDR3 here is CASRDRGTGGEKLFF. The CDR3 DNA sequence: TGTGCCAGCAGGGACAGGGGGACGGGGGGTGAAAAACTGTTTTTT.

This clone was observed a few times. The V and J genes are TRBV19 and TRBJ1-5; D ambiguous. With 6 bases removed from V and 3 bases from J, the gap between germline ends came to 9 bases. This CDR3 spans 13 amino acids. Germline loops: CDR1 LNHDA, CDR2 SQIVND (reference sequence). Written as DNA, the CDR3 is TGTGCCAGTAGCCCAGCGTACAATCAGCCCCAGCATTTT. This sequence encodes CASSPAYNQPQHF.

V gene TRBV10-2 combines with J gene TRBJ2-3; 11 nucleotides align to TRBD1. J was trimmed by 6 bases and V by 6 bases; bases with no gene match: 5. The CDR3 loop spans 14 amino acids. CDR1 and CDR2 from the germline V gene are WSHSY and SAAADI. In nucleotides, the CDR3 is TGCGCCAGCAGCGGACAGGGGGCACGGGATACGCAGTATTTT. Protein: CASSGQGARDTQYF.

The gene calls are TRBV7-6 and TRBJ2-5, with TRBD2 as a possible D gene (6 bases). Germline CDR1 reads SGHVS; CDR2 reads FNYEAQ. V was shortened by 1 base and J by 6 bases, with 15 bases between the two germline ends. CDR3 length: 15 amino acids. The DNA of the CDR3 is TGTGCCAGCAGCTTAGGGGAAGGTGCGGGAAAGACCCAGTACTTC. This gives the protein CASSLGEGAGKTQYF.

This chain links TRBV6-2 or TRBV6-3 with TRBJ2-3; 16 nucleotides align to TRBD2. This CDR3 spans 16 amino acids. CDR1 MNHEY and CDR2 SVGEGT come from the germline V gene. V shed 5 bases, J shed 3 bases, and the junction held 2 bases outside the gene matches. DNA of the CDR3: TGTGCCAGCAGTCCGGGACTAGCGGGAGGGACAGATACGCAGTATTTT. Protein: CASSPGLAGGTDTQYF.

The chain links TRBV23-1 to TRBJ2-7; D perhaps matches TRBD2 (5 bases). TRBV23-1 is flagged as an ORF with uncertain function. V dropped 6 bases and J dropped 1 base, with 16 bases sitting between them. The CDR3 sequence is 15 residues long. CDR3 in amino acids: CASSRGGGISYEQYF. Here the CDR3 DNA reads TGCGCCAGCAGCCGGGGTGGCGGTATATCCTACGAGCAGTACTTC.

The genes are TRBV28 and TRBJ1-4, with 7 nucleotides matching TRBD1. This CDR3 is 17 amino acids long. V trimming: 2 bases; J trimming: 3 bases; junction bases outside the gene matches: 9. Germline CDR1 MDHEN, CDR2 SYDVKM. Here the CDR3 DNA reads TGTGCCAGCAGTTTAGGGGCAGGGACAGTAGCTAATGAAAAACTGTTTTTT. Amino acids: CASSLGAGTVANEKLFF.

This chain uses TRBV27 with TRBJ2-1; tentatively, D is TRBD1 (5 bases). V lost 2 bases, J lost 4 bases, and 9 bases lay in between. The CDR3 runs to 14 residues. The germline V gene encodes CDR1 MNHEY and CDR2 SMNVEV (reference sequence). The DNA for the CDR3 is TGTGCCAGCAGTTTAGGAGCAGGGTACAATGAGCAGTTCTTC. This codes for CASSLGAGYNEQFF.

The gene calls are TRBV11-2 and TRBJ2-2; 9 bases line up with TRBD2. Germline lookup yields CDR1 SGHAT and CDR2 FQNNGV. V dropped 8 bases and J dropped 7; count of bases not matched to a gene: 8. This CDR3 spans 14 amino acids. The CDR3 region has the DNA TGTGCCAGCGGGGGGACTAGCCGGGGCGGGGAGCTGTTTTTT. Translation gives CASGGTSRGGELFF.

The rearrangement links TRBV25-1 to TRBJ2-7; 13 positions match TRBD2. CDR1 MGHDK and CDR2 SYGVNS come from the germline V gene. This CDR3 is 16 amino acids long. J lost 2 bases, V lost 6 bases, and 7 bases had no gene match. The CDR3, as DNA: TGTGCCAGCAGCGACCACGGGACTAGCGGGACCTACGAGCAGTACTTC. It is translated as CASSDHGTSGTYEQYF.